This TCR delta chain was recorded in a study of gamma-delta T cells after stem cell transplantation. TCRdb called clones from the RT-PCR reads again using CATT. The sample has about 800 delta-chain clones; roughly 10% are singletons. Within the sample, this clone is large. Other DNA sequences within the sample encode an identical CDR3. This sequence originates from a human donor. It is not recorded whose cells these are; they may come from a transplant donor. Sequenced material: gamma-delta T cells.

CDR3 DNA sequence: TGTGCTCTTGGGGAACTGACTTCCTACCCTATGTACTGGGGGATACAAGTCGGATATTACACCGATAAACTCATCTTT. Translating it yields CALGELTSYPMYWGIQVGYYTDKLIF. The chain links TRDV1 to TRDJ1, with TRDD3 matching over 12 bases. CDR1 is TSWWSYY, CDR2 QGS, per germline. The V segment lost 0 bases and the J segment 0 bases; nucleotides outside the gene matches: 29. The CDR3 spans 26 residues.